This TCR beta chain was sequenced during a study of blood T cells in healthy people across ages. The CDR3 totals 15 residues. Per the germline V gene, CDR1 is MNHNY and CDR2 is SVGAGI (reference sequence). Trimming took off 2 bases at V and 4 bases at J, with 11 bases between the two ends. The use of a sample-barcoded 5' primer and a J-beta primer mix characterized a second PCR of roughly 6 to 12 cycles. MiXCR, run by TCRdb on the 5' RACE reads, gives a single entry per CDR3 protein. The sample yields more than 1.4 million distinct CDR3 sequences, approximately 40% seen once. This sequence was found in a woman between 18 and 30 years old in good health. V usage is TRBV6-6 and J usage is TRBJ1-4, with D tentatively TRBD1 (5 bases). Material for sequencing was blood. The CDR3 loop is CASSYSGGVNEKLFF. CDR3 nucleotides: TGTGCCAGCAGTTACAGCGGGGGTGTTAATGAAAAACTGTTTTTT.